Shown below are 19 T cell receptor beta chains from a single sample sequenced in a study of blood T cell repertoires in COVID-19. Clones were read by immunoSEQ multiplex PCR, and TCRdb kept only the in-frame ones, dropping some. The sample consists of more than 150,000 clones, 75% to 90% of them appearing once. Sequenced: peripheral blood. These receptors were collected from a woman between 40 and 50 years old with acute or convalescent COVID-19.

The CDR3 nucleotides are TGTGCCAGCAGCGACCCGATCGGGCGGGCAAAAGAGACCCAGTACTTC. Translation gives CASSDPIGRAKETQYF. V gene TRBV7-6 combines with J gene TRBJ2-5, with D possibly TRBD2 on 5 matching bases. Trimming pared 5 bases from V and 3 bases from J, leaving 19 bases between. The CDR3 consists of 16 residues. Germline V CDR1 and CDR2: SGHVS, FNYEAQ.

V and J are TRBV6-2 or TRBV6-3 and TRBJ2-7; TRBD2 matches at 7 bases. After removal of 5 bases from V and 3 bases from J, the junction contained 10 bases not matched to a gene. Germline CDR1 is MNHEY and CDR2 is SVGEGT. The CDR3 length is 15 residues. DNA of the CDR3: TGTGCCAGCAGTAAACCGGGACTAAGTATCTACGAGCAGTACTTC. Translated, it gives CASSKPGLSIYEQYF.

The V call is TRBV24-1, the J call TRBJ1-3, with D possibly TRBD1 on 5 matching bases. Per germline, CDR1 KGHDR and CDR2 SFDVKD. V lost 3 bases to trimming and J lost 8 bases, with 7 bases between them. This CDR3 spans 12 amino acids. The CDR3 loop is CATSDGGYTIYF. The DNA of the CDR3 is TGTGCCACCAGTGATGGGGGGTACACCATATATTTT.

V is TRBV6-5 and J is TRBJ1-4; TRBD1 might be the D (5 bases). The CDR3 loop spans 15 amino acids. V gave up 7 bases and J gave up 7 bases, with 19 bases separating them. Germline CDR1 MNHEY, CDR2 SVGAGI. CDR3 sequence (DNA): TGTGCCAGCAAACACGGGCTTGGGGGGATTGAAAAACTGTTTTTT. This translates into CASKHGLGGIEKLFF.

This clone was found once. This chain links TRBV4-1 with TRBJ1-1, with D uncertain. Germline values: CDR1 MGHRA, CDR2 YSYEKL. The CDR3 totals 14 residues. The V gene lost 0 bases and the J gene lost 3 bases, with 8 bases spanning the gap. Here the CDR3 reads CASSQDLRDTEAFF. CDR3 DNA sequence: TGCGCCAGCAGCCAAGATCTGAGGGACACTGAAGCTTTCTTT.

The V gene is TRBV5-1, the J gene TRBJ1-1; TRBD1 matches 8 bases. The CDR3 has 15 residues. Trimming cost V 0 bases and J 9 bases; bases outside gene matches: 10. Germline loops: CDR1 SGHRS, CDR2 YFSETQ. In nucleotides, the CDR3 is TGCGCCAGCAGCTTGGATTCAGGGGGCGCCTTTAAAGCTTTCTTT. Its translation: CASSLDSGGAFKAFF.

J is TRBJ2-1 and V is TRBV9, with no clear D. This CDR3 comprises 13 residues. The V end lost 4 bases, the J end lost 5 bases, and 10 bases lay between the germline ends. Per germline, CDR1 SGDLS and CDR2 YYNGEE. This chain's CDR3 is CASSIDTNNEQFF. The CDR3 bases are TGTGCCAGCAGCATAGACACCAACAATGAGCAGTTCTTC.

This clone was observed a few times. The chain employs TRBV25-1 and TRBJ1-6, with 7 bases fitting TRBD1. The CDR3 totals 15 residues. The V gene end was trimmed by 3 bases and the J gene end by 5 bases; junction bases not matched to a gene: 4. The V gene's germline CDR1 is MGHDK and CDR2 SYGVNS. The CDR3 coding sequence is TGTGCCAGCAGTGATACAGGGGTTAATAATTCACCCCTCCACTTT. Translating it yields CASSDTGVNNSPLHF.

The V gene is TRBV19, the J gene TRBJ2-5, with 7 bases lining up with TRBD1. V lost 6 bases and J lost 2; bases outside the gene matches: 3. The CDR3 has 13 residues. Per germline, CDR1 LNHDA and CDR2 SQIVND (reference sequence). The CDR3 DNA follows: TGTGCCAGTAGCCGGGGACAGCAAGAGACCCAGTACTTC. This codes for CASSRGQQETQYF.

The V and J genes are TRBV5-1 and TRBJ2-1; TRBD1 matches 10 bases. Germline loops: CDR1 SGHRS, CDR2 YFSETQ. V shed 4 bases and J 8 bases; nucleotides not matched to a gene: 9. The CDR3 runs to 15 residues. CDR3 region: CASSIPPGQGHEQFF. The DNA for the CDR3 is TGCGCCAGCAGCATCCCTCCGGGACAGGGGCATGAGCAGTTCTTC.

The chain couples TRBV25-1 to TRBJ1-2; 9 bases align to TRBD1. CDR1 and CDR2 (germline): MGHDK, SYGVNS. This CDR3 spans 15 amino acids. V dropped 10 bases and J dropped 8; count of bases not matched to a gene: 17. The DNA for the CDR3 is TGTGCCAACCAAATGGAACCGGGGACAGGGTGGGGCTACACCTTC. Protein sequence: CANQMEPGTGWGYTF.

This clone was found once. The rearrangement uses TRBV28 and TRBJ1-1, with 8 bases identical to TRBD1. Germline V CDR1 and CDR2: MDHEN, SYDVKM. The CDR3 extends over 15 amino acids. Trimming took 4 bases from V and 5 from J; bases not matched to a gene: 9. CDR3 amino acids: CASSSSDRVWTEAFF. In DNA form, the CDR3 reads TGTGCCAGCAGTTCCTCGGACAGGGTGTGGACTGAAGCTTTCTTT. The complete variable domain, with remaining parts taken from reference TRBV28 and TRBJ1-1, reads DVKVTQSSRYLVKRTGEKVFLECVQDMDHENMFWYRQDPGLGLRLIYFSYDVKMKEKGDIPEGYSVSREKKERFSLILESASTNQTSMYLCASSSSDRVWTEAFFGQGTRLTVV.

This clone was counted a few times. This sequence joins TRBV19 and TRBJ1-1; D not certain. Between the trimmed V and J ends, which lost 0 bases and 2 bases, there was a span of 7 bases. The CDR3 consists of 14 residues. CDR1 is LNHDA, CDR2 SQIVND, per germline (reference sequence). CDR3 sequence (DNA): TGTGCCAGTAGTATAGATCCGGTTAACACTGAAGCTTTCTTT. This sequence encodes CASSIDPVNTEAFF.

This rearrangement joins TRBV5-5 to TRBJ1-4, with a tentative D call TRBD1 (6 bases). The CDR3 is 20 residues long. The V end was cut by 0 bases, the J end by 10 bases, with 31 bases between. Looked up from germline, CDR1 is SGHKS and CDR2 is YYEKEE (reference sequence). CDR3 sequence: CASSLGNRAGSTSRGGKLFF. The CDR3 nucleotides are TGTGCCAGCAGCTTGGGGAACAGGGCCGGCTCCACTTCCCGGGGGGGAAAACTGTTTTTT. The whole variable domain, filled in from reference TRBV5-5 and TRBJ1-4, reads DAGVTQSPTHLIKTRGQQVTLRCSPISGHKSVSWYQQVLGQGPQFIFQYYEKEERGRGNFPDRFSARQFPNYSSELNVNALLLGDSALYLCASSLGNRAGSTSRGGKLFFGSGTQLSVL.

J is TRBJ1-2 and V is TRBV6-5, with 9 bases aligning to TRBD1. V shed 4 bases and J 1 base; nucleotides not matched to a gene: 4. CDR3 length: 15 residues. CDR1 and CDR2 (germline): MNHEY, SVGAGI. The DNA of the CDR3 is TGTGCCAGCAGTTCGGGACAGGGAGGTAACTATGGCTACACCTTC. Protein: CASSSGQGGNYGYTF.

The rearrangement joins TRBV7-9 to TRBJ2-2, with D hard to call. V lost 7 bases and J lost 5, with 8 bases in between. CDR3 length equals 12 residues. Germline CDR1 SEHNR, CDR2 FQNEAQ (reference sequence). The CDR3 loop reads CASTLLTGELFF. CDR3 bases: TGTGCCAGCACCCTACTTACCGGGGAGCTGTTTTTT.

Only a few counts were recorded for this clone. The chain uses TRBV5-8 and TRBJ2-7, with 8 bases matching TRBD1. Trimming at V came to 4 bases and at J to 3 bases, leaving 12 bases not matched to a gene. Germline V gene data show CDR1 as SGHTS and CDR2 as YDEGEE. The CDR3 consists of 16 residues. The CDR3 DNA sequence: TGTGCCAGCAGCGAATACACCGGGACAGGCGGCTACGAGCAGTACTTC. This sequence encodes CASSEYTGTGGYEQYF.

J is TRBJ2-3 and V is TRBV7-9; tentative D call: TRBD1 (5 bases). The CDR3 runs to 16 residues. V was pared by 5 bases and J by 2 bases, with 17 bases between. From germline, CDR1 is SEHNR and CDR2 FQNEAQ (reference sequence). CDR3 bases: TGTGCCAGCAGCCTTGACAGCCTAAGAGTCACAGATACGCAGTATTTT. Its translation is CASSLDSLRVTDTQYF.

This chain uses TRBV9 with TRBJ1-6; a weak D match, TRBD1 (6 bases). Looked up from germline, CDR1 is SGDLS and CDR2 is YYNGEE. V dropped 1 base and J dropped 7 bases, with 12 bases sitting between them. There are 15 residues in the CDR3. CDR3 in DNA: TGTGCCAGCAGCGTAAGAGGGGGTTTCAATTCACCCCTCCACTTT. Amino acids: CASSVRGGFNSPLHF. The full variable domain, in which reference TRBV9 and TRBJ1-6 provide the parts outside the CDR3, is DSGVTQTPKHLITATGQRVTLRCSPRSGDLSVYWYQQSLDQGLQFLIQYYNGEERAKGNILERFSAQQFPDLHSELNLSSLELGDSALYFCASSVRGGFNSPLHFGNGTRLTVT.